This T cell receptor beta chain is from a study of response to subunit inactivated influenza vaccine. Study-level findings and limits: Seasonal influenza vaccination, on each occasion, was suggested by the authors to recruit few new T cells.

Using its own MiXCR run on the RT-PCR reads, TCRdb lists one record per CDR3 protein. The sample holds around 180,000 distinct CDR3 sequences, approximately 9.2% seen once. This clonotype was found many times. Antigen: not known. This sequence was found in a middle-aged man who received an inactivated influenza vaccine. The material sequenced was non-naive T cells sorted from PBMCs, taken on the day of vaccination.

The CDR3 loop is CASSDRGSRAYEQYF. CDR3 nucleotides: TGTGCCAGCAGCGACAGGGGTTCGAGGGCCTACGAGCAGTACTTC. V usage is TRBV7-2 and J usage is TRBJ2-7; TRBD1 matches 8 bases. Trimming removed 5 bases from V and 2 bases from J; junction bases left unmatched: 8. The CDR3 totals 15 residues. CDR1 and CDR2 (germline): SGHTA, FQGNSA.